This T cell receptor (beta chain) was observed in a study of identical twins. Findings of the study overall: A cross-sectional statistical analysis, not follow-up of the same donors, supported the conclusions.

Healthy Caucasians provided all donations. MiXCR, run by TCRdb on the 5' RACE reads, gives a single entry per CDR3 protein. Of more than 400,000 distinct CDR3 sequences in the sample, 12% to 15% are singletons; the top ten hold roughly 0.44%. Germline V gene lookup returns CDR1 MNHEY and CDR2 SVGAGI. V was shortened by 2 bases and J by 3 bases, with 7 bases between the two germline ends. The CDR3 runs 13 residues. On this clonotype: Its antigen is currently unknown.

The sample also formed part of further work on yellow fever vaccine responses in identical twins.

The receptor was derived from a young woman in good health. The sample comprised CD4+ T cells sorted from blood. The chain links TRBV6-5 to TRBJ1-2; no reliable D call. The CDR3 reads CASSYRHHYGYTF. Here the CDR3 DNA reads TGTGCCAGCAGTTACCGACACCACTATGGCTACACCTTC.